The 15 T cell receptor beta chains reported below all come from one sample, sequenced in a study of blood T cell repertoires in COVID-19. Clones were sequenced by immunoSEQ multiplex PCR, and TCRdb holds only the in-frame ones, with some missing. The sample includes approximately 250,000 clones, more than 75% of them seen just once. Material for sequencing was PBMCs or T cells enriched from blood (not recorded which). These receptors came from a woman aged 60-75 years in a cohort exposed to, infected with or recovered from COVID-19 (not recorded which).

The DNA of the CDR3 is TGTGCCAGCAGCTTGGCCGGGGGAAGTGCAGATACGCAGTATTTT. It specifies CASSLAGGSADTQYF. The V call is TRBV11-3, the J call TRBJ2-3, with D possibly matching TRBD2 (6 bases). This CDR3 contains 15 residues. CDR1 is SGHNT and CDR2 is YENEEA in the germline V gene. With 3 bases removed from V and 4 bases from J, the gap between germline ends came to 14 bases.

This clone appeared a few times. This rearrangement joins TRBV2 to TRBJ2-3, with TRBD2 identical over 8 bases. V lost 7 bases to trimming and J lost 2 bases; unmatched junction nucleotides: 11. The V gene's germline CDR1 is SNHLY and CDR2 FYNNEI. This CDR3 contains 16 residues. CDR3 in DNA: TGTGCCAGCAAGGGAGGGAGACTAGCGTTCACAGATACGCAGTATTTT. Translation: CASKGGRLAFTDTQYF.

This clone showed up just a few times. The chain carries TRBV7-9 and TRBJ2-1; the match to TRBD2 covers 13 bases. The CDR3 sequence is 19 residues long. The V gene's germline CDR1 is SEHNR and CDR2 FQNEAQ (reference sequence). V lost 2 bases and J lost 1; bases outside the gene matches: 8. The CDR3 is CASSLLSGTSGASYNEQFF. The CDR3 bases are TGTGCCAGCAGCTTATTGTCCGGGACTAGCGGGGCATCCTACAATGAGCAGTTCTTC.

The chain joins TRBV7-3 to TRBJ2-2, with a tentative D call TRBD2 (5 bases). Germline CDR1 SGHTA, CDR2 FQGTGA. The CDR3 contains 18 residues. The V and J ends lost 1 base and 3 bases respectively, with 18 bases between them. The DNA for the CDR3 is TGTGCCAGCAGCTTAAACGGTCAGGCGGCGGGCTACACCGGGGAGCTGTTTTTT. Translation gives CASSLNGQAAGYTGELFF.

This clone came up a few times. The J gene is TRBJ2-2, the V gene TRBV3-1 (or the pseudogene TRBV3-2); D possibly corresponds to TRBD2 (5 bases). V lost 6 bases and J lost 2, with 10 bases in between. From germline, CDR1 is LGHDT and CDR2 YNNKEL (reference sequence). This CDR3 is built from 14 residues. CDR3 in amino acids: CASSQRSNTGELFF. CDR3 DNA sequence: TGTGCCAGCAGTCAGCGGAGCAACACCGGGGAGCTGTTTTTT.

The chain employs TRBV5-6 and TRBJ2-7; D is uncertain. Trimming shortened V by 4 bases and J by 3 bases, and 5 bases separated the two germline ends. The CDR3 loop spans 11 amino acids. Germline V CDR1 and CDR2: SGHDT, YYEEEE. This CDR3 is CASSVSYEQYF. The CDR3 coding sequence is TGTGCCAGCAGCGTCAGCTACGAGCAGTACTTC.

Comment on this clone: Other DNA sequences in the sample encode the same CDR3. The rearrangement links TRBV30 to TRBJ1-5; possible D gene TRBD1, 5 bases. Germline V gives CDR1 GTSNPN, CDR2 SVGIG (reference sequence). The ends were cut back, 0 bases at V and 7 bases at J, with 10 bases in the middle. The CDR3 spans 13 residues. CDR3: CAWSVGGDQPQHF. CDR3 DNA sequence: TGTGCCTGGAGTGTCGGCGGGGACCAGCCCCAGCATTTT.

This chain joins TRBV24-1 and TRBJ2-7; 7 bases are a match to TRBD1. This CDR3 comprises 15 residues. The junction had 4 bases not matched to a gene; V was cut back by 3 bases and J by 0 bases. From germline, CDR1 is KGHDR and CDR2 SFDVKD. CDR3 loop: CATSDARDSSYEQYF. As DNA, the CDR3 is TGTGCCACCAGTGATGCACGGGACAGCTCCTACGAGCAGTACTTC.

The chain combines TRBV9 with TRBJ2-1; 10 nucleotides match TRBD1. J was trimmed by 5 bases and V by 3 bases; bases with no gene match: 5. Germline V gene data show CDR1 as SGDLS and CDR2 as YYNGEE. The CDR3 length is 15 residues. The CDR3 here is CASSARDRGHNEQFF. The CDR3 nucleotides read TGTGCCAGCAGCGCCCGGGACAGGGGTCACAATGAGCAGTTCTTC. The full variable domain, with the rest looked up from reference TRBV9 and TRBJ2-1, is DSGVTQTPKHLITATGQRVTLRCSPRSGDLSVYWYQQSLDQGLQFLIQYYNGEERAKGNILERFSAQQFPDLHSELNLSSLELGDSALYFCASSARDRGHNEQFFGPGTRLTVL.

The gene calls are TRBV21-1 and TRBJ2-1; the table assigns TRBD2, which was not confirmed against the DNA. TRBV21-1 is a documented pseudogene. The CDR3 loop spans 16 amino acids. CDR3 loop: CASSKAAGVCYNEQFF. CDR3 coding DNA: TGTGCCAGCAGCAAAGCGGCGGGGGTTTGCTACAATGAGCAGTTCTTC.

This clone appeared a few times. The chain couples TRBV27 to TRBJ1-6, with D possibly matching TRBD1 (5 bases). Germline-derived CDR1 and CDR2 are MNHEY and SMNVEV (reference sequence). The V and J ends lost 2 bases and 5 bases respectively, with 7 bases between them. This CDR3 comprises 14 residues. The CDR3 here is CASSLTRDNSPLHF. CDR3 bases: TGTGCCAGCAGTTTAACCAGGGATAATTCACCCCTCCACTTT.

Here the CDR3 reads CASSTSYIPYEQYF. The CDR3 DNA reads TGTGCCAGTAGTACGAGCTATATCCCCTACGAGCAGTACTTC. This rearrangement joins TRBV19 to TRBJ2-7; D gene uncertain. Trimming left V 4 bases short and J 2 bases short, with 12 bases between. CDR1 is LNHDA, CDR2 SQIVND, per germline (reference sequence). CDR3 size: 14 residues.

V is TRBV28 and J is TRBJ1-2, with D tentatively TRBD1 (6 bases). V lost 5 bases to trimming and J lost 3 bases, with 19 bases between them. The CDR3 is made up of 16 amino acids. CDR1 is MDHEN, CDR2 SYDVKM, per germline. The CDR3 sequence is CASSQASRGVYYGYTF. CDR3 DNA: TGTGCCAGCAGTCAAGCCAGCAGGGGAGTTTACTATGGCTACACCTTC.

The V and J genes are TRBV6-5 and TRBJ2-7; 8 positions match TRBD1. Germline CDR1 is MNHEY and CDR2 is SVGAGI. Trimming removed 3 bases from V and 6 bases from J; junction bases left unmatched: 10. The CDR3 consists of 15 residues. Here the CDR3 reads CASSYLRQGPLEQYF. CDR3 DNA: TGTGCCAGCAGTTATCTTAGACAGGGGCCGCTCGAGCAGTACTTC.

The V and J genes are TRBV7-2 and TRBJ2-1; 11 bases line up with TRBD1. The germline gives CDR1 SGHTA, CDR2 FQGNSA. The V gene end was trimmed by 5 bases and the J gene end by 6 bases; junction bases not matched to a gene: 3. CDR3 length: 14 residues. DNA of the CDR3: TGTGCCAGCAGCCCGGACAGGGGGCGCAATGAGCAGTTCTTC. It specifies CASSPDRGRNEQFF.